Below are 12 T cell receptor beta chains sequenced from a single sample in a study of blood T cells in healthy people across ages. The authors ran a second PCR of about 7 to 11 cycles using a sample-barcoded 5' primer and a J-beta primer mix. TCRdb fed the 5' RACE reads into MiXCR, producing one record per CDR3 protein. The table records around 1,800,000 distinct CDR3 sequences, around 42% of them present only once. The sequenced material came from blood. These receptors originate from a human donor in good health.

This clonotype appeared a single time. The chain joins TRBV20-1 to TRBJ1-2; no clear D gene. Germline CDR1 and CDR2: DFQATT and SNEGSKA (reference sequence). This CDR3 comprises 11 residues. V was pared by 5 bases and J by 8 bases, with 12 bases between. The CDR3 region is CSASPRYGYTF. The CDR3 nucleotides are TGCAGTGCTTCCCCCCGGTACGGCTACACCTTC.

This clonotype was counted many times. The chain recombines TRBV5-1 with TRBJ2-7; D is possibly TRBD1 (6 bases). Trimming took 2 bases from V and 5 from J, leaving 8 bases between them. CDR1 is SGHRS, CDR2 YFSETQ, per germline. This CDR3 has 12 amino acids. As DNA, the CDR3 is TGCGCCAGCAGCTTTGGACAGAACGAGCAGTACTTC. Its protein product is CASSFGQNEQYF.

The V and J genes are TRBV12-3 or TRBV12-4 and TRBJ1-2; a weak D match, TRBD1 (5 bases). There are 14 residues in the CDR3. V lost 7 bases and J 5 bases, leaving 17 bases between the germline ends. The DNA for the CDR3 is TGTGCCAGCACCCCATGGGGGGGTTTATATGGCTACACCTTC. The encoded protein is CASTPWGGLYGYTF.

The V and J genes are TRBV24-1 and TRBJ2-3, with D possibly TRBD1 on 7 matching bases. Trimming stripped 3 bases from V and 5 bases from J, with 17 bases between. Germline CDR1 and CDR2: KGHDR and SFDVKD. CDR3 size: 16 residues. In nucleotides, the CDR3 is TGTGCCACCAGTGATATCGGAGGGGGCCTTGGAGATACGCAGTATTTT. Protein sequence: CATSDIGGGLGDTQYF.

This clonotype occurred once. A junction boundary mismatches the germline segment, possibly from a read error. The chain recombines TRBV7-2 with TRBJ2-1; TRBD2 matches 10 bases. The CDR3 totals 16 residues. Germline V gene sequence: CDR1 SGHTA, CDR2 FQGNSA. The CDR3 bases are TGTGCCAGCAGCTCACATAGCGGGGGGATCTACAATGAGCGGTTCTTC. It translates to CASSSHSGGIYNERFF.

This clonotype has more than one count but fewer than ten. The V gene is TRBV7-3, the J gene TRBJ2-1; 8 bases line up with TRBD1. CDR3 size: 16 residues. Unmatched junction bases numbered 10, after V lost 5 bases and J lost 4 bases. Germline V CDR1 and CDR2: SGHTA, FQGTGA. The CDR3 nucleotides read TGTGCCAGCAGCGCCGGAGGGACAGGACAATACAATGAGCAGTTCTTC. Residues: CASSAGGTGQYNEQFF.

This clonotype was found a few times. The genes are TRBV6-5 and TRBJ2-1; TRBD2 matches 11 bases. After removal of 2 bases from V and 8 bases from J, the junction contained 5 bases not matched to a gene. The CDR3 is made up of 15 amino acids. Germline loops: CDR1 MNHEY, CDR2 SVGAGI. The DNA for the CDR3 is TGTGCCAGCAGTTACCTAGCGGGGGGTTTTGATGAGCAGTTCTTC. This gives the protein CASSYLAGGFDEQFF.

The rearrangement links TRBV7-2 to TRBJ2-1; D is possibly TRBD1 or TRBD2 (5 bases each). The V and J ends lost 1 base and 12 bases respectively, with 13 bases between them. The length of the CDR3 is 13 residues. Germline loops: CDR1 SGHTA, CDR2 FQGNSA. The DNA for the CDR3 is TGTGCCAGCAGCTTAGGAGGGACGATGGGGCAGTTCTTC. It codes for CASSLGGTMGQFF.

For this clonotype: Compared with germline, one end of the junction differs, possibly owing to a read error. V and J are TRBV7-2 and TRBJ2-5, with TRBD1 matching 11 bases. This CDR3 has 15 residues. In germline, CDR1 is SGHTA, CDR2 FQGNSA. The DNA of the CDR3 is TGTGCCAGCAGCTGGGGACAGGGGGATTGGGAGACCCGGTACTTC. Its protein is CASSWGQGDWETRYF.

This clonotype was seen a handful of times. This CDR3 reads CSATMNGESYTF. In nucleotides, the CDR3 is TGCAGTGCTACCATGAACGGGGAGAGCTACACCTTC. The chain joins TRBV20-1 to TRBJ1-2; D call uncertain. Trimming cost V 4 bases and J 9 bases, with 15 bases left between them. This CDR3 region has 12 residues. Germline assignment: CDR1 DFQATT and CDR2 SNEGSKA (reference sequence).

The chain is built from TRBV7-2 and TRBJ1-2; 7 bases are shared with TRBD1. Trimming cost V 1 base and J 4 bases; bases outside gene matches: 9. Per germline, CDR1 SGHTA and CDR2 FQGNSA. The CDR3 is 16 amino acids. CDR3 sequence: CASSLGGGRGIYGYTF. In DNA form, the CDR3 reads TGTGCCAGCAGCTTAGGGGGTGGCAGGGGGATCTATGGCTACACCTTC. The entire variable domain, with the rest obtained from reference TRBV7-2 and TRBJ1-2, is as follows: GAGVSQSPSNKVTEKGKDVELRCDPISGHTALYWYRQSLGQGLEFLIYFQGNSAPDKSGLPSDRFSAERTGGSVSTLTIQRTQQEDSAVYLCASSLGGGRGIYGYTFGSGTRLTVV.

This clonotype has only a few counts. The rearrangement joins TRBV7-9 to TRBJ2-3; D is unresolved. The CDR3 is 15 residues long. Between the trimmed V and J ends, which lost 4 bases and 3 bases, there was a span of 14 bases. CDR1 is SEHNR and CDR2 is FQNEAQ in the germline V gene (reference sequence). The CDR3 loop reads CASSSLRVGTDTQYF. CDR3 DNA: TGTGCCAGCAGCTCGTTAAGAGTGGGGACAGATACGCAGTATTTT.